This TCR beta chain was recorded in a study of cytomegalovirus exposure and HLA in healthy donors. On the study more broadly: Drawn from HLA-typed donors, about 85 million unique TCRs were held in an early data release. Across a few hundred genotyped donors, 81% landed in the Caucasian-associated ancestry cluster.

The PCR was carried out with 60 Vbeta primers and 13 Jbeta primers. Libraries were prepared by immunoSEQ multiplex PCR; TCRdb keeps only in-frame clonotypes and omits some of them. The table shows about 160,000 clones, with roughly 81% occurring only once. This clone was picked up one time. The germline CDR1 and CDR2 sequences are SGHTA and FQGNSA. The CDR3 covers 13 residues. Deletions cut 2 bases from V and 4 bases from J, with 6 bases between. The sequence was obtained from a man aged 18 to 29 in good health and CMV-seropositive. The sequencing sample was made of PBMCs. The gene calls are TRBV7-2 and TRBJ1-5, with D unresolved. In DNA form, the CDR3 reads TGTGCCAGCAGCTTAACCGAGAATCAGCCCCAGCATTTT. Its protein is CASSLTENQPQHF.